Sequencing of this T cell receptor (beta chain) was carried out in a study of CD8 T cells in Susac syndrome. Study background: Each patient with Susac syndrome, at the time of blood draw, was therapy-naive, on corticosteroids, or on intravenous immunoglobulin alone.

V was clipped by 4 bases and J by 0 bases; unmatched bases: 7. This CDR3 has 15 amino acids. CDR1 and CDR2 from the germline V gene are SGHNT and YYREEE (reference sequence). It was with random hexamers that 0.5 to 1 ug RNA was reverse transcribed. TCRdb processed the immunoSEQ multiplex PCR reads anew with MiXCR; each CDR3 protein has one entry. This sample has around 170,000 distinct CDR3 sequences, with over 90% found just once. Material for sequencing was CD8+ T cells from PBMCs. The clonotype comes from a human donor with Susac syndrome. The V call is TRBV5-4, the J call TRBJ2-7, with 7 positions matching TRBD2. The CDR3 reads CASSNLAARSYEQYF. CDR3 nucleotide sequence: TGTGCCAGCAGCAATCTAGCGGCGCGCTCCTACGAGCAGTACTTC.